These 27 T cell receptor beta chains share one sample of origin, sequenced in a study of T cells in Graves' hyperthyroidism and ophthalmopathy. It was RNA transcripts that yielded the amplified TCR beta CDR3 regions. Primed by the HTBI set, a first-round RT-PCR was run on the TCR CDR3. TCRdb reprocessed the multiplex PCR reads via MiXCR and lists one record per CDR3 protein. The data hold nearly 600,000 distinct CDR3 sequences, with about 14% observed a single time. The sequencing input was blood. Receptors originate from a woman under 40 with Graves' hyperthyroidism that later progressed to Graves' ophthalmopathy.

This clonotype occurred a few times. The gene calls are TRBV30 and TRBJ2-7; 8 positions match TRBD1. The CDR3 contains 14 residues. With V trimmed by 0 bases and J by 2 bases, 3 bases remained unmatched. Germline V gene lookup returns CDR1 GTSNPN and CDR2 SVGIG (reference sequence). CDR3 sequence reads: CAWSVSGGPYEQYF. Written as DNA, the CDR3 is TGTGCCTGGAGTGTATCAGGGGGCCCCTACGAGCAGTACTTC. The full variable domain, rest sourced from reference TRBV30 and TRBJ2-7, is SQTIHQWPATLVQPVGSPLSLECTVEGTSNPNLYWYRQAAGRGLQLLFYSVGIGQISSEVPQNLSASRPQDRQFILSSKKLLLSDSGFYLCAWSVSGGPYEQYFGPGTRLTVT.

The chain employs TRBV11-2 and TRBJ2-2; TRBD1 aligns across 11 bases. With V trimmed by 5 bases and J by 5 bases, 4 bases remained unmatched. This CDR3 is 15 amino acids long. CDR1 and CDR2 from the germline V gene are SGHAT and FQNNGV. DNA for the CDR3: TGTGCCAGCAGCATGGGACAGGGGGTTACCGGGGAGCTGTTTTTT. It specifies CASSMGQGVTGELFF. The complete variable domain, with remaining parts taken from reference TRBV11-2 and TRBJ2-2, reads EAGVAQSPRYKIIEKRQSVAFWCNPISGHATLYWYQQILGQGPKLLIQFQNNGVVDDSQLPKDRFSAERLKGVDSTLKIQPAKLEDSAVYLCASSMGQGVTGELFFGEGSRLTVL.

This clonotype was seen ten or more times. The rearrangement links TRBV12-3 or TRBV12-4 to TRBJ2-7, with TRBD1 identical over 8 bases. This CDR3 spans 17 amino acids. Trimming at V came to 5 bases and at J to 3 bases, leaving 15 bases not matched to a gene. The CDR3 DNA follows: TGTGCCAGCAGTAGAGGCGCGAAACTACAGGGGGTCTACGAGCAGTACTTC. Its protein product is CASSRGAKLQGVYEQYF.

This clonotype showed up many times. CDR3 residues: CASTYGARFIGNQPQHF. For the CDR3, the DNA is TGTGCCAGTACCTATGGGGCCAGGTTTATAGGCAATCAGCCCCAGCATTTT. The chain employs TRBV19 and TRBJ1-5; the D gene is possibly TRBD1 (5 bases). Germline V lookup: CDR1 LNHDA, CDR2 SQIVND (reference sequence). V shed 7 bases and J shed 2 bases, with 21 bases lying between them. This CDR3 contains 17 residues.

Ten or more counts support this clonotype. CDR3 protein: CASSPPGPGAFF. Here the CDR3 DNA reads TGTGCCAGCTCACCACCGGGGCCAGGAGCTTTCTTT. The chain recombines TRBV18 with TRBJ1-1, with a tentative D call TRBD1 (5 bases). CDR3 length: 12 amino acids. Trimming left V 0 bases short and J 10 bases short, with 9 bases between. Germline V gene data show CDR1 as KGHSH and CDR2 as LQKENI.

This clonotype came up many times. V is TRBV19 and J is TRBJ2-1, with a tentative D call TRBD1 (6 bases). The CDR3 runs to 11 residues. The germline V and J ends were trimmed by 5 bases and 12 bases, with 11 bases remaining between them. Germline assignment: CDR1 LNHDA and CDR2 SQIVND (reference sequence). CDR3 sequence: CASSEGVGQFF. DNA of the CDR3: TGTGCCAGTAGTGAGGGGGTTGGGCAGTTCTTC.

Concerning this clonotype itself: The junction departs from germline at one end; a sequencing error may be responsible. This CDR3 reads CVSSSGGNEQFF. CDR3 sequence (DNA): TGTGTCAGCAGTTCTGGGGGGAATGAGCAGTTCTTC. V and J are TRBV27 and TRBJ2-1, with a tentative D call TRBD2 (6 bases). The CDR3 runs 12 residues. The germline V gene has CDR1 MNHEY and CDR2 SMNVEV (reference sequence).

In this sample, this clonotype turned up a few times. CDR3 in amino acids: CASSSEGHSSYEQYF. CDR3 coding DNA: TGTGCCAGCAGCTCAGAGGGACACTCATCCTACGAGCAGTACTTC. The chain employs TRBV7-2 and TRBJ2-7; D is perhaps TRBD1 (6 bases). V gave up 4 bases and J gave up 1 base, with 14 bases separating them. Germline V CDR1 and CDR2: SGHTA, FQGNSA. This CDR3 has 15 amino acids.

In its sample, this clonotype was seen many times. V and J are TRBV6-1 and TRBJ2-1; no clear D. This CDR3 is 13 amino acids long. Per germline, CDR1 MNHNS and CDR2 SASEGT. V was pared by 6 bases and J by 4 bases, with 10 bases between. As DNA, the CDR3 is TGTGCCAGCAGAAATCCCCGTTACAATGAGCAGTTCTTC. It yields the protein CASRNPRYNEQFF.

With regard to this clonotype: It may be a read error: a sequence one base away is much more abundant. CDR3 loop: CASGPSRSSYGQYF. As DNA, the CDR3 is TGTGCTAGTGGACCCTCTCGTAGCTCCTACGGGCAGTACTTC. The rearrangement joins TRBV12-5 to TRBJ2-7; D gene uncertain. The CDR3 consists of 14 residues. Germline-derived CDR1 and CDR2 are LGHNT and FRNRAP.

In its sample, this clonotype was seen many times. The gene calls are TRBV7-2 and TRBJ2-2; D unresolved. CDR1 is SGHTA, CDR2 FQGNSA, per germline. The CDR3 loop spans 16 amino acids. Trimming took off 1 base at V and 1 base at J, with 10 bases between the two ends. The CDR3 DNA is TGTGCCAGCAGCTTAGAGGTGGGGATGAACACCGGGGAGCTGTTTTTT. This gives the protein CASSLEVGMNTGELFF. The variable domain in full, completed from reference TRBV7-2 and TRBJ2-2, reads GAGVSQSPSNKVTEKGKDVELRCDPISGHTALYWYRQSLGQGLEFLIYFQGNSAPDKSGLPSDRFSAERTGGSVSTLTIQRTQQEDSAVYLCASSLEVGMNTGELFFGEGSRLTVL.

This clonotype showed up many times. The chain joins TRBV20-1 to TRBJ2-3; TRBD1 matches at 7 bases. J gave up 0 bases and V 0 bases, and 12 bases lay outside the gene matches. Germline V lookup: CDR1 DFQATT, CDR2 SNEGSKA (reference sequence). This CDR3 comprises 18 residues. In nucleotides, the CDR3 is TGCAGTGCTAGAGACCACCAGCTTAGACAGGGTAGCACAGATACGCAGTATTTT. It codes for CSARDHQLRQGSTDTQYF.

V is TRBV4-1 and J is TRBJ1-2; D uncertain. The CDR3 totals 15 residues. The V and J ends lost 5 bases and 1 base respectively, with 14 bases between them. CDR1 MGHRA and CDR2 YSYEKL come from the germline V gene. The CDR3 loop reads CASSITPTGNYGYTF. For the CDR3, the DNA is TGCGCCAGCAGCATAACCCCAACTGGTAACTATGGCTACACCTTC.

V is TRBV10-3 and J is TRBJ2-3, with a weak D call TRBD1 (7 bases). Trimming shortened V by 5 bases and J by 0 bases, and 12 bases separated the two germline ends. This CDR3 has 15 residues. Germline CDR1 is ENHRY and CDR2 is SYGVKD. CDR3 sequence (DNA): TGTGCCATCAGTCCGACAGGGACTAGCACAGATACGCAGTATTTT. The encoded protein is CAISPTGTSTDTQYF.

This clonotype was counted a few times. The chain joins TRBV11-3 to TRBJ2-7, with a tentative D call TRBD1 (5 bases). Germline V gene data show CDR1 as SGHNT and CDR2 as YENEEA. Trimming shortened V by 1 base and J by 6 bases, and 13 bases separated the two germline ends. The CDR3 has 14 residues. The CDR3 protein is CASSLGWGPSEQYF. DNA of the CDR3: TGTGCCAGCAGCTTAGGTTGGGGCCCCAGCGAGCAGTACTTC.

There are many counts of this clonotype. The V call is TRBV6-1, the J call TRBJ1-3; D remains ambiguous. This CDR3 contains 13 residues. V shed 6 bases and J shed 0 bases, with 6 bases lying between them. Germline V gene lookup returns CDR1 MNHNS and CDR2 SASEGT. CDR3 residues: CASRRASGNTIYF. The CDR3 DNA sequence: TGTGCCAGCAGGAGGGCCTCTGGAAACACCATATATTTT.

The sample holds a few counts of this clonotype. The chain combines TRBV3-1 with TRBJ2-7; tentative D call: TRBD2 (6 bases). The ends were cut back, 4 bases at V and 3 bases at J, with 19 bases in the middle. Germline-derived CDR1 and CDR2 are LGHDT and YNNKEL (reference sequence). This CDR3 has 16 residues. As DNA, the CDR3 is TGTGCCAGCAGCCCACTCTCGGCTAGCGTATACTACGAGCAGTACTTC. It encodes CASSPLSASVYYEQYF.

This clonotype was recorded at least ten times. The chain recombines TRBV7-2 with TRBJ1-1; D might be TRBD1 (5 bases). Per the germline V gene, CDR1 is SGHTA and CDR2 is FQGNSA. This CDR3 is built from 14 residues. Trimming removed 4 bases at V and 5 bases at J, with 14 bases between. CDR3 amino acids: CASSSAQGGTEAFF. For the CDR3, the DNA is TGTGCCAGCAGCTCCGCCCAGGGAGGAACTGAAGCTTTCTTT.

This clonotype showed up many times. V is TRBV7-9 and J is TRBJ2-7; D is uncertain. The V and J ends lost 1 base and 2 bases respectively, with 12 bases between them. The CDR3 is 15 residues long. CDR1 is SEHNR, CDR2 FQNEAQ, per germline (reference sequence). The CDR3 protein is CASSLELTPTYEQYF. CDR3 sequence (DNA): TGTGCCAGCAGCTTAGAGCTGACCCCTACCTACGAGCAGTACTTC.

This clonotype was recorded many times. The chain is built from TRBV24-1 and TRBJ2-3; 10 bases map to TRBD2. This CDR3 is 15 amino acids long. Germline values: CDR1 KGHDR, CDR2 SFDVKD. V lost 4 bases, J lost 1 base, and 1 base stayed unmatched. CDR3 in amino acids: CATSEGTSGTDTQYF. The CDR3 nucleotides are TGTGCCACCAGTGAGGGGACTAGCGGCACAGATACGCAGTATTTT.

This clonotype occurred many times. CDR3 DNA sequence: TGTGCCAGCAGCTTACTGGGGACGGGCAATCAGCCCCAGCATTTT. Amino acids: CASSLLGTGNQPQHF. The chain employs TRBV7-2 and TRBJ1-5, with D possibly being TRBD1 (5 bases). The CDR3 totals 15 residues. Trimming removed 2 bases at V and 2 bases at J, with 10 bases between. Per the germline V gene, CDR1 is SGHTA and CDR2 is FQGNSA.

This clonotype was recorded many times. The CDR3 here is CASSLSGISYNEQFF. The CDR3 DNA reads TGTGCCAGCAGCCTGAGCGGGATCTCTTACAATGAGCAGTTCTTC. The chain recombines TRBV7-9 with TRBJ2-1; 7 positions match TRBD2. The CDR3 contains 15 residues. With 5 bases clipped from V and 4 bases from J, the junction kept 8 bases outside the gene matches. Germline assignment: CDR1 SEHNR and CDR2 FQNEAQ (reference sequence).

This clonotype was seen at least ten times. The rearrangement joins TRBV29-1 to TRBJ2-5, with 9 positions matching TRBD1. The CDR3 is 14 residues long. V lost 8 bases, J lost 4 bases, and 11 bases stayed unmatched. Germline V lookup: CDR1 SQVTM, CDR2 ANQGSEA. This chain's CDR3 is CSSAGQGLSETQYF. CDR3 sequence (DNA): TGCAGCTCCGCCGGACAGGGGCTTTCAGAGACCCAGTACTTC. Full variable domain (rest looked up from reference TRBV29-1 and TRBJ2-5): SAVISQKPSRDICQRGTSLTIQCQVDSQVTMMFWYRQQPGQSLTLIATANQGSEATYESGFVIDKFPISRPNLTFSTLTVSNMSPEDSSIYLCSSAGQGLSETQYFGPGTRLLVL.

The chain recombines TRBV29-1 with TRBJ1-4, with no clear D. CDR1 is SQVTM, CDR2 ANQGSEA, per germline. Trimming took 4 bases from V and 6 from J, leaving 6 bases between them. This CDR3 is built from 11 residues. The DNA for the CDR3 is TGCAGCGTTGTGAGCGATGAAAAACTGTTTTTT. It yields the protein CSVVSDEKLFF.

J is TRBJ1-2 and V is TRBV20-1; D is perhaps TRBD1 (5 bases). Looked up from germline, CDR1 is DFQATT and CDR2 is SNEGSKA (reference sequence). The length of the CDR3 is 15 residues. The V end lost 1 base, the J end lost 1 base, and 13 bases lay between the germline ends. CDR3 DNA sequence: TGCAGTGCTAGAGTGTTGACAGAAAGTAACTATGGCTACACCTTC. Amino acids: CSARVLTESNYGYTF.

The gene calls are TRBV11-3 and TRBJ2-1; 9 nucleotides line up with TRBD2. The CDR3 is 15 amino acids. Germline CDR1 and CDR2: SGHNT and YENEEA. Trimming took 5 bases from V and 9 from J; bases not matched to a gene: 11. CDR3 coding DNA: TGTGCCAGCAGCCTGGGACTAGCTAGGGGGGGTGAGCAGTTCTTC. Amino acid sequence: CASSLGLARGGEQFF. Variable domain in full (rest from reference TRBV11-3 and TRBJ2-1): EAGVVQSPRYKIIEKKQPVAFWCNPISGHNTLYWYLQNLGQGPELLIRYENEEAVDDSQLPKDRFSAERLKGVDSTLKIQPAELGDSAVYLCASSLGLARGGEQFFGPGTRLTVL.

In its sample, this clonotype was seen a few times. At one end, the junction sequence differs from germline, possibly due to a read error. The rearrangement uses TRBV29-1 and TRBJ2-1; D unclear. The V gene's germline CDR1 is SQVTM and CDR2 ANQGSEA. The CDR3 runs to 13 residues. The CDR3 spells CSAEVSRDNEQFF. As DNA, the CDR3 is TGCAGCGCTGAAGTATCAAGAGACAATGAGCAGTTCTTC.